The 24 T cell receptor beta chains in this list originate from one sample, sequenced in a study of shared clonotypes between healthy human individuals. This table comes from immunoSEQ multiplex PCR, and its TCRdb copy is limited to in-frame clones, with some not included. This sample carries 2 million to 2.5 million clones, just over 90% of them seen once, and the ten largest clones take approximately 0.4%. The specimen sequenced was naive CD4+ T cells from PBMCs. Subset noted: CD45RA+ positively selected. The receptor source for this set is a man aged 18 to 29 in good health. Some clones in this sample may be carry-over from other donors' samples.

This sequence joins TRBV7-2 and TRBJ1-2, with 7 bases matching TRBD1. V was clipped by 5 bases and J by 7 bases; unmatched bases: 4. CDR3 length equals 12 residues. CDR1 and CDR2 from the germline V gene are SGHTA and FQGNSA. CDR3 bases: TGTGCCAGCAGCGACAGGGTTAGTGGCTACACCTTC. Protein product: CASSDRVSGYTF.

The count of this clone is one. The V call is TRBV28, the J call TRBJ1-5; the D is unclear. CDR1 is MDHEN, CDR2 SYDVKM, per germline. The V end was cut by 3 bases, the J end by 7 bases, with 10 bases between. The length of the CDR3 is 13 residues. The CDR3 sequence is CASSFHPSQPQHF. CDR3 nucleotide sequence: TGTGCCAGCAGTTTTCATCCTTCACAGCCCCAGCATTTT. Combining the CDR3 with reference TRBV28 and TRBJ1-5 gives the whole variable domain DVKVTQSSRYLVKRTGEKVFLECVQDMDHENMFWYRQDPGLGLRLIYFSYDVKMKEKGDIPEGYSVSREKKERFSLILESASTNQTSMYLCASSFHPSQPQHFGDGTRLSIL.

V gene TRBV27 combines with J gene TRBJ1-1, with 7 nucleotides matching TRBD1. Germline V gene lookup returns CDR1 MNHEY and CDR2 SMNVEV (reference sequence). V trimming: 6 bases; J trimming: 4 bases; junction bases outside the gene matches: 8. The CDR3 has 14 amino acids. This chain's CDR3 is CASRKTGLGTEAFF. CDR3 nucleotide sequence: TGTGCCAGCAGGAAGACAGGGCTGGGCACTGAAGCTTTCTTT.

This chain connects TRBV29-1 to TRBJ2-7, with a tentative D call TRBD1 (7 bases). Germline V gene lookup returns CDR1 SQVTM and CDR2 ANQGSEA. This CDR3 has 13 residues. The V and J ends lost 7 bases and 0 bases respectively, with 13 bases between them. The CDR3 loop reads CSGLGTDSYEQYF. For the CDR3, the DNA is TGCAGCGGACTAGGGACAGACTCCTACGAGCAGTACTTC.

The chain is built from TRBV4-1 and TRBJ2-2; 7 bases are a match to TRBD2. Losses at the gene ends were 8 bases for V and 3 bases for J; bases not matched to a gene: 6. Germline V lookup: CDR1 MGHRA, CDR2 YSYEKL. The CDR3 has 14 amino acids. In DNA form, the CDR3 reads TGCGCCAGCTCAAGCGGGGACTACACCGGGGAGCTGTTTTTT. Its protein product is CASSSGDYTGELFF.

Concerning this clone itself: This sample also contains other DNA sequences that code for the same CDR3. This sequence joins TRBV28 and TRBJ2-7, with 7 nucleotides matching TRBD1. Trimming at V came to 6 bases and at J to 3 bases, leaving 2 bases not matched to a gene. Per the germline V gene, CDR1 is MDHEN and CDR2 is SYDVKM. The CDR3 is 12 amino acids. This chain's CDR3 is CASSGDSYEQYF. In DNA, the CDR3 is TGTGCCAGCAGCGGGGACAGCTACGAGCAGTACTTC.

The chain recombines TRBV27 with TRBJ2-5; 11 bases align to TRBD1. With 5 bases clipped from V and 2 bases from J, the junction kept 4 bases outside the gene matches. Germline V gene lookup returns CDR1 MNHEY and CDR2 SMNVEV (reference sequence). The CDR3 sequence is 15 residues long. The DNA for the CDR3 is TGTGCCAGCAGTGCCGGGACAGGGGGGCAAGAGACCCAGTACTTC. It is translated as CASSAGTGGQETQYF.

J is TRBJ1-4 and V is TRBV9; D is ambiguous. This CDR3 is 14 amino acids long. The germline gives CDR1 SGDLS, CDR2 YYNGEE. Trimming left V 0 bases short and J 4 bases short, with 7 bases between. The DNA of the CDR3 is TGTGCCAGCAGCGTAGGGAGCCATAATGAAAAACTGTTTTTT. This codes for CASSVGSHNEKLFF.

This chain uses TRBV28 with TRBJ2-1, with D perhaps TRBD2 (6 bases). CDR1 and CDR2 (germline): MDHEN, SYDVKM. Trimming stripped 1 base from V and 4 bases from J, with 17 bases between. CDR3 length: 17 amino acids. In nucleotides, the CDR3 is TGTGCCAGCAGTTTATATCGGGCGGGGACCGGGTACAATGAGCAGTTCTTC. Its protein product is CASSLYRAGTGYNEQFF.

Regarding this clone: Other DNA sequences from this sample encode an identical CDR3 as well. The V call is TRBV28, the J call TRBJ1-3, with 7 nucleotides matching TRBD1. This CDR3 comprises 14 residues. Trimming at V came to 4 bases and at J to 2 bases, leaving 2 bases not matched to a gene. Germline CDR1 and CDR2: MDHEN and SYDVKM. The CDR3 region has the DNA TGTGCCAGCAGTTCGACAGGGACTGGAAACACCATATATTTT. As protein: CASSSTGTGNTIYF.

J is TRBJ2-1 and V is TRBV5-1; 9 bases fit TRBD1. Unmatched junction bases numbered 10, after V lost 5 bases and J lost 7 bases. The CDR3 length is 15 residues. Germline V gives CDR1 SGHRS, CDR2 YFSETQ. The DNA of the CDR3 is TGCGCCAGCAGAAAGACCGGGACAGGGTGGAATGAGCAGTTCTTC. Encoded protein: CASRKTGTGWNEQFF. The full variable domain, in which reference TRBV5-1 and TRBJ2-1 provide the parts outside the CDR3, is KAGVTQTPRYLIKTRGQQVTLSCSPISGHRSVSWYQQTPGQGLQFLFEYFSETQRNKGNFPGRFSGRQFSNSRSEMNVSTLELGDSALYLCASRKTGTGWNEQFFGPGTRLTVL.

The chain joins TRBV9 to TRBJ2-5; 9 bases map to TRBD1. Trimming at V came to 3 bases and at J to 9 bases, leaving 12 bases not matched to a gene. The length of the CDR3 is 15 residues. Germline CDR1 reads SGDLS; CDR2 reads YYNGEE. The CDR3 sequence is CASSGSGQGSGAQYF. As DNA, the CDR3 is TGTGCCAGCAGCGGCTCGGGACAGGGTTCAGGGGCCCAGTACTTC.

The chain recombines TRBV7-2 with TRBJ2-1; possibly TRBD1 for D (5 bases). Trimming shortened V by 4 bases and J by 4 bases, and 14 bases separated the two germline ends. The CDR3 length is 15 residues. Germline CDR1 is SGHTA and CDR2 is FQGNSA. The CDR3 loop is CASSSTRESYNEQFF. CDR3 nucleotide sequence: TGTGCCAGCAGCTCAACCAGGGAATCGTACAATGAGCAGTTCTTC.

This sequence joins TRBV28 and TRBJ2-2; 8 bases map to TRBD2. V was pared by 1 base and J by 1 base, with 11 bases of the junction left unmatched. The germline V gene encodes CDR1 MDHEN and CDR2 SYDVKM. This CDR3 is 19 amino acids long. The CDR3 is CASSLFLWRSGGNTGELFF. The CDR3 coding sequence is TGTGCCAGCAGTTTATTCCTATGGCGGAGCGGGGGGAACACCGGGGAGCTGTTTTTT.

The chain combines TRBV5-1 with TRBJ1-1, with 9 bases matching TRBD1. The CDR3 runs 15 residues. With 4 bases clipped from V and 6 bases from J, the junction kept 10 bases outside the gene matches. Germline values: CDR1 SGHRS, CDR2 YFSETQ. CDR3 region: CASSPFDRGVSEAFF. In DNA, the CDR3 is TGCGCCAGCAGCCCCTTCGACAGGGGGGTCTCTGAAGCTTTCTTT.

The chain employs TRBV5-1 and TRBJ2-2; D not certain. Germline V gives CDR1 SGHRS, CDR2 YFSETQ. Trimming shortened V by 1 base and J by 1 base, and 11 bases separated the two germline ends. The CDR3 is 16 residues long. The CDR3 region is CASSLSGGRNTGELFF. CDR3 nucleotide sequence: TGCGCCAGCAGCTTGTCCGGCGGTCGGAACACCGGGGAGCTGTTTTTT.

This clone was recorded once. This chain uses TRBV5-1 with TRBJ2-2; a possible D gene is TRBD2 (6 bases). The CDR3 length is 17 residues. Trimming cost V 0 bases and J 5 bases, with 17 bases left between them. In germline, CDR1 is SGHRS, CDR2 YFSETQ. The CDR3 DNA reads as TGCGCCAGCAGCTTGGCCGGTCTAGCGTTACTAACCGGGGAGCTGTTTTTT. Protein sequence: CASSLAGLALLTGELFF.

This chain uses TRBV29-1 with TRBJ1-1, with D tentatively TRBD1 (6 bases). V was clipped by 3 bases and J by 2 bases, with 10 bases between them. CDR3 length equals 13 residues. Germline V gene data show CDR1 as SQVTM and CDR2 as ANQGSEA. In DNA form, the CDR3 reads TGCAGCGTTGACGAGACAGGAAACACTGAAGCTTTCTTT. Translated, it gives CSVDETGNTEAFF.

V gene TRBV10-3 combines with J gene TRBJ2-7; a weak D match, TRBD1 (6 bases). V was clipped by 5 bases and J by 6 bases, with 17 bases between them. There are 14 residues in the CDR3. Germline V CDR1 and CDR2: ENHRY, SYGVKD. The CDR3 DNA is TGTGCCATCAGTCCCAGGGGAAATTCAGGCGAGCAGTACTTC. Amino acids: CAISPRGNSGEQYF.

This chain joins TRBV4-3 and TRBJ2-3; D unresolved. Trimming removed 0 bases at V and 1 base at J, with 8 bases between. The CDR3 covers 15 residues. Looked up from germline, CDR1 is LGHNA and CDR2 is YSLEER. DNA of the CDR3: TGCGCCAGCAGCCAAGATGGGAAGGGCACAGATACGCAGTATTTT. The encoded protein is CASSQDGKGTDTQYF.

This clone was detected a few times. The identical CDR3 is also encoded by other nucleotide sequences in the sample. This sequence joins TRBV7-3 and TRBJ1-1; D unclear. The CDR3 is 13 amino acids. Germline CDR1 reads SGHTA; CDR2 reads FQGTGA. Trimming pared 1 base from V and 1 base from J, leaving 4 bases between. This chain's CDR3 is CASSLRQNTEAFF. The CDR3 DNA sequence: TGTGCCAGCAGCTTAAGACAGAACACTGAAGCTTTCTTT.

The sample holds a few counts of this clone. V gene TRBV19 combines with J gene TRBJ1-2; no firm D call. V was pared by 4 bases and J by 4 bases, with 7 bases between. Germline-derived CDR1 and CDR2 are LNHDA and SQIVND (reference sequence). CDR3 length: 12 amino acids. CDR3 in DNA: TGTGCCAGTAGTACTAGAAGCTATGGCTACACCTTC. It translates to CASSTRSYGYTF.

Note on this clone: The sample has other DNA sequences that encode this CDR3 too. The rearrangement uses TRBV30 and TRBJ2-5; no firm D call. The CDR3 is 12 amino acids. Germline V CDR1 and CDR2: GTSNPN, SVGIG (reference sequence). The V end lost 0 bases, the J end lost 2 bases, and 4 bases lay between the germline ends. CDR3 residues: CAWSVGQETQYF. CDR3 DNA sequence: TGTGCCTGGAGTGTAGGGCAAGAGACCCAGTACTTC.

This clone was recorded only once. The chain is built from TRBV30 and TRBJ2-7, with no clear D. Per the germline V gene, CDR1 is GTSNPN and CDR2 is SVGIG (reference sequence). The CDR3 extends over 12 amino acids. With 1 base removed from V and 4 bases from J, the gap between germline ends came to 8 bases. CDR3 residues: CAWSERSYEQYF. The CDR3 coding sequence is TGTGCCTGGAGTGAAAGAAGTTACGAGCAGTACTTC. The whole variable domain, filled in from reference TRBV30 and TRBJ2-7, reads SQTIHQWPATLVQPVGSPLSLECTVEGTSNPNLYWYRQAAGRGLQLLFYSVGIGQISSEVPQNLSASRPQDRQFILSSKKLLLSDSGFYLCAWSERSYEQYFGPGTRLTVT.